These T cell receptor beta chains were read from a single sample in a study of control samples from healthy donors and cancer patients. Clones were sequenced by immunoSEQ multiplex PCR, and TCRdb holds only the in-frame ones, with some missing. The sample has 260,000 or so clones; roughly 82% are singletons. The sample taken for sequencing was PBMCs. These receptors were collected from a woman aged 55-70 years with lung cancer. CDR3s include the opening cysteine and the closing phenylalanine or tryptophan. A D gene is named only where the DNA matches it firmly. Only some rows state a clone size, as once, few, many or a class for expanded clones.

TRBV4-1	-	TRBJ2-4	-	CASSQVGDPNIQYF	TGCGCCAGCAGCCAAGTGGGGGATCCAAACATTCAGTACTTC
TRBV10-1	-	TRBJ2-7	-	CASSVLTAGFSYEQYF	TGCGCCAGCAGTGTTCTTACGGCAGGGTTCTCCTACGAGCAGTACTTC
TRBV6-5	few	TRBJ1-1	-	CASTLLGGDTEAFF	TGTGCCAGCACCCTACTCGGGGGGGACACTGAAGCTTTCTTT
TRBV20-1	-	TRBJ2-3	TRBD2	CSASPNVGTSAADTQYF	TGCAGTGCTAGTCCTAACGTCGGGACTAGCGCGGCAGATACGCAGTATTTT
TRBV2	once	TRBJ1-1	-	CASSEGDGRGITEAFF	TGTGCCAGCAGTGAAGGTGACGGCAGGGGAATCACTGAAGCTTTCTTT
TRBV5-4	-	TRBJ2-5	-	CASSRSGETQYF	TGTGCCAGCAGCCGGAGTGGGGAGACCCAGTACTTC
TRBV7-2	-	TRBJ1-6	-	CASSLGSGTNSPLHF	TGTGCCAGCAGCTTAGGTTCGGGGACAAATTCACCCCTCCACTTT
TRBV5-1	-	TRBJ2-7	TRBD1	CASSPGTGGGREQYF	TGCGCCAGCAGCCCTGGGACAGGGGGAGGAAGGGAGCAGTACTTC
TRBV28	-	TRBJ1-3	-	CASSDRTDPGNTIYF	TGTGCCAGCTCCGATCGGACGGACCCTGGAAACACCATATATTTT
TRBV5-1	-	TRBJ2-1	-	CASSSDKGQRNEQFF	TGCGCCAGCAGCTCTGACAAGGGCCAGCGCAATGAGCAGTTCTTC
TRBV15	-	TRBJ1-4	-	CATSRDRFYNEKLFF	TGTGCCACCAGCAGAGATCGTTTTTATAATGAAAAACTGTTTTTT
TRBV7-3	-	TRBJ2-1	-	CASSLIPRTHEQFF	TGTGCCAGCAGCTTAATCCCCAGGACCCATGAGCAGTTCTTC
TRBV9	few	TRBJ2-4	-	CASSVEGSLAKNIQYF	TGTGCCAGCAGCGTAGAGGGATCTCTAGCCAAAAACATTCAGTACTTC
TRBV19	-	TRBJ1-5	TRBD1	CASSRGGGSNQPQHF	TGTGCCAGTAGTAGAGGGGGCGGAAGCAATCAGCCCCAGCATTTT
TRBV7-8	few	TRBJ1-2	TRBD1	CASSSGTGNYGYTF	TGTGCCAGCAGCTCCGGGACAGGGAACTATGGCTACACCTTC
TRBV2	medium-sized	TRBJ1-6	-	CASSAQEKTPLHF	TGTGCCAGCAGTGCACAGGAGAAAACACCCCTCCACTTT
TRBV6-6	-	TRBJ1-1	TRBD1	CASSSRQGPGTEAFF	TGTGCCAGCAGTTCGAGACAGGGGCCGGGGACTGAAGCTTTCTTT
TRBV3-1/TRBV3-2	-	TRBJ2-4	-	CASSQVMGEGKNIQYF	TGTGCCAGCAGCCAGGTGATGGGGGAAGGCAAAAACATTCAGTACTTC
TRBV4-2	-	TRBJ2-7	-	CASSQAGGMGSYEQYF	TGTGCCAGCAGCCAAGCAGGAGGCATGGGCTCCTACGAGCAGTACTTC
TRBV6-5	once	TRBJ1-2	TRBD1	CASSPRPTGSYGYTF	TGTGCCAGCAGTCCCCGCCCGACAGGGAGCTATGGCTACACCTTC
TRBV6-4	few	TRBJ2-3	TRBD2	CASSEAGTSGGTSTDTQYF	TGTGCCAGCAGTGAGGCCGGGACTAGCGGGGGAACGAGCACAGATACGCAGTATTTT
TRBV9	-	TRBJ2-7	-	CASSASGSGGYYEQYF	TGTGCCAGCAGCGCCTCTGGTAGCGGAGGTTACTACGAGCAGTACTTC
TRBV7-3	few	TRBJ1-1	-	CASSLGAGLNTEAFF	TGTGCCAGCAGCTTAGGGGCCGGATTGAACACTGAAGCTTTCTTT
TRBV6-5	-	TRBJ1-3	-	CASSTGRGNTIYF	TGTGCCAGCAGCACAGGGAGGGGAAACACCATATATTTT
TRBV2	-	TRBJ1-5	TRBD1	CASSEARGGGNQPQHF	TGTGCCAGCAGTGAAGCCAGAGGGGGCGGCAATCAGCCCCAGCATTTT
TRBV5-1	-	TRBJ1-1	-	CASSLTPGQNTEAFF	TGCGCCAGCAGCTTGACCCCGGGACAGAACACTGAAGCTTTCTTT